The 15 T cell receptor beta chains below come from one sample, sequenced in a study of yellow fever vaccine responses in identical twins. MiXCR, applied by TCRdb to the RT-PCR reads, yields one record per CDR3 protein. The table lists roughly 1,200 distinct CDR3 sequences, 85% to 90% of them singletons. The sample here was T cells from blood (PBMCs), unsorted or a sorted subset (not recorded which), taken before or after yellow fever vaccination (not recorded which). These TCRs come from a female donor who received the yellow fever vaccine.

This chain links TRBV30 with TRBJ2-3; the D gene is possibly TRBD2 (5 bases). The V gene's germline CDR1 is GTSNPN and CDR2 SVGIG (reference sequence). The CDR3 covers 13 residues. The V and J ends lost 1 base and 5 bases respectively, with 10 bases between them. The CDR3 loop reads CAWSAGILDTQYF. As DNA, the CDR3 is TGTGCCTGGAGTGCGGGGATATTAGATACGCAGTATTTT.

The chain employs TRBV18 and TRBJ1-1; possibly TRBD1 for D (5 bases). The CDR3 extends over 14 amino acids. Germline CDR1 KGHSH, CDR2 LQKENI. V was pared by 3 bases and J by 5 bases, with 13 bases between. In DNA form, the CDR3 reads TGTGCCAGCTCACCGACGGATGAGGGGACTGAAGCTTTCTTT. Amino acids: CASSPTDEGTEAFF.

The gene calls are TRBV13 and TRBJ2-2; the D is unclear. Trimming took off 8 bases at V and 3 bases at J, with 10 bases between the two ends. The CDR3 totals 13 residues. From germline, CDR1 is PRHDT and CDR2 FYEKMQ (reference sequence). The CDR3 coding sequence is TGTGCCAGCGGCCGAAGAGACACCGGGGAGCTGTTTTTT. Its protein product is CASGRRDTGELFF. Drawing the rest from reference TRBV13 and TRBJ2-2, the complete variable domain is AAGVIQSPRHLIKEKRETATLKCYPIPRHDTVYWYQQGPGQDPQFLISFYEKMQSDKGSIPDRFSAQQFSDYHSELNMSSLELGDSALYFCASGRRDTGELFFGEGSRLTVL.

This chain connects TRBV10-1 to TRBJ2-1; TRBD1 agrees at 8 bases. Trimming cost V 0 bases and J 6 bases; bases outside gene matches: 10. The CDR3 extends over 17 amino acids. Germline CDR1 is WNHNN and CDR2 is SYGVQD (reference sequence). The CDR3 DNA reads as TGCGCCAGCAGTGAGTCTGACAGGGGAAGCAGTCTCAATGAGCAGTTCTTC. This encodes CASSESDRGSSLNEQFF.

The J gene is TRBJ2-3, the V gene TRBV13; D unclear. The V end lost 10 bases, the J end lost 2 bases, and 16 bases lay between the germline ends. Per germline, CDR1 PRHDT and CDR2 FYEKMQ (reference sequence). CDR3 length equals 14 residues. Here the CDR3 reads CAIRSTSITDTQYF. The CDR3 DNA follows: TGTGCCATCCGATCGACCTCTATCACAGATACGCAGTATTTT.

The chain employs TRBV11-2 and TRBJ2-1; D ambiguous. The CDR3 is 11 residues long. CDR1 and CDR2 (germline): SGHAT, FQNNGV. The V end was cut by 3 bases, the J end by 8 bases, with 5 bases between. CDR3 sequence reads: CASSFMDEQFF. The CDR3 region has the DNA TGTGCCAGCAGCTTCATGGATGAGCAGTTCTTC.

The chain couples TRBV7-9 to TRBJ1-5; the D gene is possibly TRBD1 (6 bases). The CDR3 runs to 15 residues. The V end was cut by 1 base, the J end by 3 bases, with 10 bases between. Germline CDR1 reads SEHNR; CDR2 reads FQNEAQ (reference sequence). CDR3 region: CASSLGDNDNQPQHF. The CDR3 nucleotides read TGTGCCAGCAGCTTAGGGGACAATGACAATCAGCCCCAGCATTTT.

This chain connects TRBV20-1 to TRBJ2-7; TRBD2 agrees at 10 bases. Germline V gives CDR1 DFQATT, CDR2 SNEGSKA (reference sequence). The CDR3 is made up of 15 amino acids. J lost 2 bases, V lost 5 bases, and 9 bases had no gene match. The CDR3 region is CSAFSGTSATYEQYF. In DNA, the CDR3 is TGCAGTGCTTTTTCCGGGACTAGCGCTACCTACGAGCAGTACTTC.

The J gene is TRBJ2-7, the V gene TRBV2; a weak D match, TRBD2 (6 bases). Germline CDR1 SNHLY, CDR2 FYNNEI. CDR3 size: 15 residues. V was trimmed by 4 bases and J by 2 bases, leaving 15 bases between them. The CDR3 spells CASSAPLAGAYEQYF. DNA of the CDR3: TGTGCCAGCAGTGCCCCACTAGCAGGAGCCTACGAGCAGTACTTC.

This clonotype was seen just once. The chain combines TRBV13 with TRBJ2-3; D ambiguous. Trimming took off 0 bases at V and 4 bases at J, with 2 bases between the two ends. CDR3 length equals 12 residues. Germline V lookup: CDR1 PRHDT, CDR2 FYEKMQ (reference sequence). The CDR3 DNA reads TGTGCCAGCAGCTTAGGTCCAGATACGCAGTATTTT. It codes for CASSLGPDTQYF.

This rearrangement joins TRBV10-3 to TRBJ2-3; TRBD2 aligns across 10 bases. V shed 5 bases, J shed 5 bases, and the junction held 10 bases outside the gene matches. The CDR3 totals 16 residues. The germline CDR1 and CDR2 sequences are ENHRY and SYGVKD. Here the CDR3 reads CAISSSSGSGIDTQYF. For the CDR3, the DNA is TGTGCCATCAGTTCCTCTAGCGGGAGCGGGATAGATACGCAGTATTTT.

The rearrangement joins TRBV12-3 or TRBV12-4 to TRBJ2-1; 7 nucleotides match TRBD1. The CDR3 is 16 amino acids. Trimming at V came to 6 bases and at J to 0 bases, leaving 8 bases not matched to a gene. CDR3 coding DNA: TGTGCCAGCAGCCGTGGGTGGGACAGCTCCTACAATGAGCAGTTCTTC. The encoded protein is CASSRGWDSSYNEQFF.

V is TRBV12-3 or TRBV12-4 and J is TRBJ2-7; possible D gene TRBD1, 6 bases. This CDR3 contains 15 residues. Trimming shortened V by 2 bases and J by 2 bases, and 13 bases separated the two germline ends. CDR3 nucleotide sequence: TGTGCCAGCAGTTTATCAGGACAGCACCCCTACGAGCAGTACTTC. It specifies CASSLSGQHPYEQYF.

The genes are TRBV30 and TRBJ2-7; 12 positions match TRBD2. The CDR3 sequence is 14 residues long. Germline trimming cut 3 bases from V and 3 bases from J; bases unmatched to any gene: 3. Germline CDR1 and CDR2: GTSNPN and SVGIG (reference sequence). The CDR3 loop is CAWRPSGGGYEQYV. Written as DNA, the CDR3 is TGTGCCTGGAGGCCTAGCGGGGGGGGCTACGAGCAGTACGTC.

The chain couples TRBV11-1 to TRBJ1-5; D ambiguous. Germline assignment: CDR1 SGHAT and CDR2 FQDESV (reference sequence). V was pared by 1 base and J by 0 bases, with 13 bases between. The CDR3 runs 17 residues. For the CDR3, the DNA is TGTGCCAGCAGCTTAGAGGGCAGTCACTATAGCAATCAGCCCCAGCATTTT. Its translation is CASSLEGSHYSNQPQHF.